One sample yielded the 2 T cell receptor beta chains listed below, sequenced in a study of identical twins. In TCRdb, the 5' RACE reads were re-called with MiXCR into one record per CDR3 protein. The data hold 400,000 to 500,000 distinct CDR3 sequences, with 13% to 15% observed a single time. The data were also submitted as part of a second study, on yellow fever vaccine responses in identical twins.

The sequenced sample consisted of CD4+ T cells sorted from blood. These receptors came from a young woman in good health.

This clonotype appeared many times. The CDR3 loop is CASSFEGSRQYF. DNA for the CDR3: TGTGCCAGCAGTTTTGAGGGAAGTCGGCAGTACTTC. This sequence joins TRBV12-3 or TRBV12-4 and TRBJ2-7, with a tentative D call TRBD2 (5 bases). CDR3 length equals 12 residues. V dropped 3 bases and J dropped 9 bases, with 12 bases sitting between them.

CDR3 in amino acids: CASSNSQSNYGYTF. The CDR3 bases are TGTGCCAGCAGTAACTCTCAGTCTAACTATGGCTACACCTTC. This chain links TRBV27 with TRBJ1-2; D remains unclear. V was cut by 5 bases and J by 0 bases, with 10 bases left in between. Germline loops: CDR1 MNHEY, CDR2 SMNVEV (reference sequence). This CDR3 is 14 amino acids long.